This T cell receptor beta chain emerged from a study of blood T cell repertoires in COVID-19. Study information: Acute and convalescent COVID-19 samples came from the United States, Italy and Spain. The cDNA or gDNA used as material had been derived from T cells, B-cell-depleted T cells, or PBMCs.

V lost 0 bases and J lost 0; bases outside the gene matches: 8. This CDR3 has 18 residues. The germline V gene has CDR1 SGHDT and CDR2 YYEEEE. Original processing methods: Researchers report that nucleated cell counts were estimated from reference gene primer amplification. Profiling relied on immunoSEQ multiplex PCR, and the TCRdb table lists in-frame clones only, not all of them. That table supplies the V and J calls and clone size; D and trimming were determined from the DNA. The sample gives roughly 60,000 clones, 75% to 95% of which show up once; around 8.4% is in the top ten. The clonotype comes from a woman aged 80 or older with active COVID-19. Sequencing input: peripheral blood. The chain joins TRBV5-6 to TRBJ2-5, with 10 bases lining up with TRBD1. This CDR3 reads CASSLAVWDRGYQETQYF. Here the CDR3 DNA reads TGTGCCAGCAGCTTGGCCGTATGGGACAGGGGTTACCAAGAGACCCAGTACTTC.